This TCR beta chain was sequenced in a study of OX40 agonist ivuxolimab in advanced cancers. In the study overall: Ivuxolimab was a fully human IgG2 agonistic monoclonal antibody targeting the costimulatory receptor OX40 (CD134). Intravenous ivuxolimab was administered to patients every 2 weeks at six dose levels: 0.01, 0.1, 0.3, 1.5, 3 and 10 mg/kg. Among the roughly 54 dose-escalation patients, approximately 20 had hepatocellular carcinoma, roughly 15 melanoma, 9 renal cell carcinoma and 9 head and neck cancer. In the dose-escalation cohort, 65% to 85% of patients were male, and the mean age was approximately 60 years with a range of roughly 23 to 90. Prior anti-PD-1, anti-PD-L1 or anti-CTLA-4 therapy was permitted, and checkpoint inhibitors had been received by less than 45% of dose-escalation patients. Partial responses occurred in three dose-escalation patients: two with cutaneous melanoma and one with hepatocellular carcinoma. Peripheral TCRbeta sequencing was intended to test whether TCR sequence diversity was altered and clonal T-cell expansion was caused by ivuxolimab. The paper covers the monotherapy dose-escalation part of the phase I ivuxolimab trial, which included N = 52 patients.

To sequence the TCRbeta CDR3 region, genomic DNA was isolated from the sorted cells. TCRbeta CDR3 regions were sequenced using the immunoSEQ Assay. Not all clones reach the TCRdb copy of this immuneACCESS table, which keeps in-frame sequences only. Checked studies attribute under half of the gap to unresolved V genes and leave the rest unexplained. The sample table records 95,000 or so clones; approximately 85% of these occur just once. The top ten hold 3% to 4.5% of the sample. Looking up the germline V gene yields CDR1 SGHVS and CDR2 FQNEAQ. The CDR3 runs 18 amino acids, cysteine and phenylalanine included. The read is trimmed to its CDR3 DNA, 54 bases read in frame from base 1. V and J are trimmed by 4 bases and 6 bases, and the gene matches miss 13 bases of the junction. In the case of this clone: No cognate antigen has been identified for it. No base-level quality is on record; no much larger clone is a single base apart.

The trial excluded patients who had a history of autoimmune disease or were on systemic immunosuppression. Peripheral blood for TCR sequencing was collected from all dose cohorts at baseline, on cycle 4 day 1, and on cycle 7 day 1. Samples came from an open-label, multicenter, first-in-human phase I dose-escalation trial of ivuxolimab. Adults with locally advanced or metastatic melanoma, renal cell, hepatocellular, or head and neck squamous cell carcinoma were enrolled in the trial. CD4+ and CD8+ T cells were sorted separately from peripheral blood before TCR sequencing. Paper-wide results and their limitations: Low levels of normalized T-cell clonal expansion were also shown by some nonresponding patients. At doses from 0.1 to 3.0 mg/kg, clonal expansion was seen in both CD4+ and CD8+ blood T cells between baseline and week 6. In the 0.1-3.0 mg/kg groups, partial responders were among the patients with the lowest normalized peripheral clonal expansion, particularly in CD8+ T cells. The antigen specificity of the clonally expanded peripheral T cells was not determined. After ivuxolimab, expanded clones were on average more numerous among CD8+ T cells than among CD4+ T cells.

The receptor comes from an adult with an advanced solid tumor such as melanoma, head and neck, liver or kidney cancer. This specimen was CD4+ or CD8+ T cells sorted from blood, taken in a trial of the OX40 agonist ivuxolimab. This chain joins TRBV7-8 to TRBJ1-4; 11 junctional bases match TRBD1. In nucleotide form, the sequence is TGTGCCAGCAGCTCGCACGCCGGGACAGGGGGTAGTCATGAAAAACTGTTTTTT. This translates into CASSSHAGTGGSHEKLFF.